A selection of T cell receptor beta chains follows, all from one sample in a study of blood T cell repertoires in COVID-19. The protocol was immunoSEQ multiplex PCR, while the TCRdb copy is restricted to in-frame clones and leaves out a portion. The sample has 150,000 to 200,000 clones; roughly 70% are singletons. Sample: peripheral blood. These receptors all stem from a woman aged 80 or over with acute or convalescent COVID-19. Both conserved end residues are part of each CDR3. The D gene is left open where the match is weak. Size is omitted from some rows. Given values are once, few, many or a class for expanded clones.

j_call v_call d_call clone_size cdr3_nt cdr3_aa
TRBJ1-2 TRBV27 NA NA TGTGCCAGCAGTTCCAGGGAGGGAGATGGCTACACCTTC CASSSREGDGYTF
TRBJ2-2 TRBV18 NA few TGTGCCAGTTCACAGGGACTTCCACCGAACACCGGGGAGCTGTTTTTT CASSQGLPPNTGELFF
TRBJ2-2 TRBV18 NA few TGTGCCAGCTCACCACGGGGGCCCGGGGAGCTGTTTTTT CASSPRGPGELFF
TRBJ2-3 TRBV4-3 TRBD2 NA TGCGCCAGCAGCCAAGATCTGTCGTATAGCGGGGGAGCGGCAGATACGCAGTATTTT CASSQDLSYSGGAADTQYF
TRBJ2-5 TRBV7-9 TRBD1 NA TGTGCCAGCAGCCATCCGGGACAGGGGCAAGAGACCCAGTACTTC CASSHPGQGQETQYF
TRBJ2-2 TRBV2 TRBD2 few TGTGCCAGCAGTGAAACGGGGGGAAACACCGGGGAGCTGTTTTTT CASSETGGNTGELFF
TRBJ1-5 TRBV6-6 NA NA TGTGCCAGCAGTTACGCGACTCCTAATCAGCCCCAGCATTTT CASSYATPNQPQHF
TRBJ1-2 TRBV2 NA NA TGTGCCACCGGGAGTAGACACAACTATGGCTACACCTTC CATGSRHNYGYTF
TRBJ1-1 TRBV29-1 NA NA TGCAGCGCTTCGGTGGGAGTTGTGGGATTGAACACTGAAGCTTTCTTT CSASVGVVGLNTEAFF
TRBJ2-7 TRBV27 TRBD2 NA TGTGCCAGCAGTCTCCTCCCTAGCGGGAGTATCTACGAGCAGTACTTC CASSLLPSGSIYEQYF
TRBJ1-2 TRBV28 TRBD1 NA TGTGCCAGCAGTCTCCTGGACAGGGGGGATGGCTACACCTTC CASSLLDRGDGYTF
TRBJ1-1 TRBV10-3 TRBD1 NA TGTGCCACCACTGGAGTAGGGGGCTGGGGCACTGAAGCTTTCTTT CATTGVGGWGTEAFF
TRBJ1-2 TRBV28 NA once TGTGCCAGCTTTCATCCCTCGGGGTCGGCAAACTATGGCTACACCTTC CASFHPSGSANYGYTF
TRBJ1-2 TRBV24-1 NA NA TGTGCCACCAGTGCTCCGACAGCTAACTATGGCTACACCTTC CATSAPTANYGYTF
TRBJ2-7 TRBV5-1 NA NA TGCGCCAGCAGCTACTGGACTGGATCTGAATACGAGCAGTACTTC CASSYWTGSEYEQYF
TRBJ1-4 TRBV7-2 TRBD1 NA TGTGCCAGCAGTAGGGGGCGAGATAATGAAAAACTGTTTTTT CASSRGRDNEKLFF
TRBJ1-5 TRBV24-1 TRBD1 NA TGTGCCACCAGTGAACCGGGACAGGGCAGTCAGCCCCAGCATTTT CATSEPGQGSQPQHF
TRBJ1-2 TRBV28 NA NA TGTGCCAGCAGTTTTGTGGGGGCGTCGGGTGGCTACACCTTC CASSFVGASGGYTF
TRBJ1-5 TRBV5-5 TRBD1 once TGTGCCAGCAGCCTTGCAGGGGGTGGCAATCAGCCCCAGCATTTT CASSLAGGGNQPQHF
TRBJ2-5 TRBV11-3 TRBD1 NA TGTGCCAGCAGTTCCGGGACAGACCTAAACCAAGAGACCCAGTACTTC CASSSGTDLNQETQYF
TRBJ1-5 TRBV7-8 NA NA TGTGCCAGCAGCTTAGCAGGGGCACAGTATCAGCCCCAGCATTTT CASSLAGAQYQPQHF
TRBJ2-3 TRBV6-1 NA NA TGTGCCAGCAGTGAAACTACGGCAGATACGCAGTATTTT CASSETTADTQYF
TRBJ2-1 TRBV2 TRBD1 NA TGTGCCAGCAGAGCGGGACAGGGGATGAATGAGCAGTTCTTC CASRAGQGMNEQFF
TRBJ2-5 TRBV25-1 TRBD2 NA TGTGCCAGCAGTGAAACTATACTAGCGGGAGGATGGCAAGAGACCCAGTACTTC CASSETILAGGWQETQYF
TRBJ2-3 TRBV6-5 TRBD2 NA TGTGCCAGCAGCGTCTCCCCGGGAGGGGTAGATACGCAGTATTTT CASSVSPGGVDTQYF
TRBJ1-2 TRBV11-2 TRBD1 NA TGTGCCAGCAGCTCCACAGGGGAATATGGCTACACCTTC CASSSTGEYGYTF